A selection of T cell receptor beta chains follows, all from one sample in a study of cytomegalovirus exposure and HLA in healthy donors. Assay used: immunoSEQ multiplex PCR; TCRdb lists only in-frame clones, some missing. This table holds about 270,000 clones, roughly 70% found once. The sample consisted of PBMCs. All receptors come from a female donor in good health and CMV-seronegative. Each CDR3 is given with its conserved first and last residue. Fields, in order: CDR3 DNA, CDR3 protein, clone size, D gene, J gene, V gene. A D gene is named only where the DNA matches it firmly. Clone size appears in some rows only: once, few, many, or a class for an expanded clone.

CDR3 DNA: TGTGCCAGCAGAGCCGGACAGCTGGAGGCCCAGTACTTC
CDR3 protein: CASRAGQLEAQYF
clone size: -
D gene: -
J gene: TRBJ2-5
V gene: TRBV6-1

CDR3 DNA: TGTGCCAGCAGTTGGGGTACTAGCGGGAGTTACGAGCAGTACTTC
CDR3 protein: CASSWGTSGSYEQYF
clone size: -
D gene: TRBD2
J gene: TRBJ2-7
V gene: TRBV6-5

CDR3 DNA: TGCGCCAGCAGCTATCAGAAAGGGACAGGGGGCGAAAAACTGTTTTTT
CDR3 protein: CASSYQKGTGGEKLFF
clone size: few
D gene: TRBD1
J gene: TRBJ1-4
V gene: TRBV4-1

CDR3 DNA: TGCGCCAGCAGCCCTTACGGGACAGCTAATGAAAAACTGTTTTTT
CDR3 protein: CASSPYGTANEKLFF
clone size: few
D gene: TRBD1
J gene: TRBJ1-4
V gene: TRBV4-1

CDR3 DNA: TGTGCCAGCAGCCCCCAGAACACCGGGGAGCTGTTTTTT
CDR3 protein: CASSPQNTGELFF
clone size: -
D gene: -
J gene: TRBJ2-2
V gene: TRBV7-9

CDR3 DNA: TGCAGTGCTAGACAGGGTACCGAGCAGTACTTC
CDR3 protein: CSARQGTEQYF
clone size: -
D gene: -
J gene: TRBJ2-7
V gene: TRBV20-1

CDR3 DNA: TGTGCCAGCAGCTCTTTACAGGGAACAATCTACGAGCAGTACTTC
CDR3 protein: CASSSLQGTIYEQYF
clone size: -
D gene: -
J gene: TRBJ2-7
V gene: TRBV7-6

CDR3 DNA: TGTGCCAGTAGTGACCCGGGACAGGGCGACCTCTGGACTGAAGCTTTCTTT
CDR3 protein: CASSDPGQGDLWTEAFF
clone size: -
D gene: TRBD1
J gene: TRBJ1-1
V gene: TRBV19

CDR3 DNA: TGTGCCAGCAGTCGTGGCACAGATACGCAGTATTTT
CDR3 protein: CASSRGTDTQYF
clone size: few
D gene: -
J gene: TRBJ2-3
V gene: TRBV27

CDR3 DNA: TGTGCCTGGAGTGTATGGACTAGCGGGAGAGGTAATGAGCAGTTCTTC
CDR3 protein: CAWSVWTSGRGNEQFF
clone size: few
D gene: TRBD2
J gene: TRBJ2-1
V gene: TRBV30

CDR3 DNA: TGTGCCAGCAGCCTAAGTGGGGGGAGAATATACGAGCAGTACTTC
CDR3 protein: CASSLSGGRIYEQYF
clone size: -
D gene: -
J gene: TRBJ2-7
V gene: TRBV27

CDR3 DNA: TGTGCCAGCAGTCAGGAGGGTGTCGTTAACACTGAAGCTTTCTTT
CDR3 protein: CASSQEGVVNTEAFF
clone size: -
D gene: -
J gene: TRBJ1-1
V gene: TRBV2

CDR3 DNA: TGTGCCAGTAGTATCCCGGGACTAGCGGGCCGGAACAATGAGCAGTTCTTC
CDR3 protein: CASSIPGLAGRNNEQFF
clone size: -
D gene: TRBD2
J gene: TRBJ2-1
V gene: TRBV19

CDR3 DNA: TGTGCCAGCAGCGCCCTGCTAGCGGGAGTAGTGTACGAGCAGTACTTC
CDR3 protein: CASSALLAGVVYEQYF
clone size: few
D gene: TRBD2
J gene: TRBJ2-7
V gene: TRBV9

CDR3 DNA: TGTGCCAGCAGCCAAGATGAGTGGCTAGCGGGAGGAGAGACCCAGTACTTC
CDR3 protein: CASSQDEWLAGGETQYF
clone size: -
D gene: TRBD2
J gene: TRBJ2-5
V gene: TRBV4-2

CDR3 DNA: TGTGCCAGTAGTATAAGGCGGGAGGGCTCCTACAATGAGCAGTTCTTC
CDR3 protein: CASSIRREGSYNEQFF
clone size: -
D gene: TRBD2
J gene: TRBJ2-1
V gene: TRBV19

CDR3 DNA: TGCGCCAGCAGCCAGCAGGCTCCCACCTCTGGAAACACCATATATTTT
CDR3 protein: CASSQQAPTSGNTIYF
clone size: once
D gene: -
J gene: TRBJ1-3
V gene: TRBV4-1

CDR3 DNA: TGTGCCATCAGCCTAGCGGGATACGAGCAGTACTTC
CDR3 protein: CAISLAGYEQYF
clone size: -
D gene: TRBD2
J gene: TRBJ2-7
V gene: TRBV10-3

CDR3 DNA: TGTGCCAGCAGCTTGGGTCCGAGTGAGCAGTTCTTC
CDR3 protein: CASSLGPSEQFF
clone size: -
D gene: -
J gene: TRBJ2-1
V gene: TRBV5-6

CDR3 DNA: TGCGCCAGCAGCCGGGGACTAGCGGGAGGGCCCACAGATACGCAGTATTTT
CDR3 protein: CASSRGLAGGPTDTQYF
clone size: -
D gene: TRBD2
J gene: TRBJ2-3
V gene: TRBV5-1

CDR3 DNA: TGTGCCAGCAGTTTATCTTTTCGACAGGGGAACCAGCCCCAGCATTTT
CDR3 protein: CASSLSFRQGNQPQHF
clone size: -
D gene: TRBD1
J gene: TRBJ1-5
V gene: TRBV27

CDR3 DNA: TGTGCCAGCAGGCAACAGGGGAGCTCTGGAAACACCATATATTTT
CDR3 protein: CASRQQGSSGNTIYF
clone size: -
D gene: TRBD1
J gene: TRBJ1-3
V gene: TRBV2

CDR3 DNA: TGTGCCAGCAGCCTTCATTCGGGGGACGGGGTTAATGAAAAACTGTTTTTT
CDR3 protein: CASSLHSGDGVNEKLFF
clone size: -
D gene: -
J gene: TRBJ1-4
V gene: TRBV4-2

CDR3 DNA: TGTGCCATCAGTGAGGGGACTAGCGGGAGTATGTTTGATACGCAGTATTTT
CDR3 protein: CAISEGTSGSMFDTQYF
clone size: few
D gene: TRBD2
J gene: TRBJ2-3
V gene: TRBV10-3

CDR3 DNA: TGTGCCAGCAGGAGGGGGCCGGAGACCCAGTACTTC
CDR3 protein: CASRRGPETQYF
clone size: -
D gene: TRBD1
J gene: TRBJ2-5
V gene: TRBV2

CDR3 DNA: TGTGCCAGCAGTGAGGGGGACAGATTGAACACCGGGGAGCTGTTTTTT
CDR3 protein: CASSEGDRLNTGELFF
clone size: -
D gene: TRBD1
J gene: TRBJ2-2
V gene: TRBV2

CDR3 DNA: TGTGCCAGCAGCTTAGATCAAGTGGGCACGAACACCGGGGAGCTGTTTTTT
CDR3 protein: CASSLDQVGTNTGELFF
clone size: few
D gene: -
J gene: TRBJ2-2
V gene: TRBV11-3

CDR3 DNA: TGTGCCAGCAACCCGGGACTACATCAAGAGACCCAGTACTTC
CDR3 protein: CASNPGLHQETQYF
clone size: -
D gene: TRBD2
J gene: TRBJ2-5
V gene: TRBV27

CDR3 DNA: TGTGCCAGCAGCGGGGGGGGCAGCTCCTACGAGCAGTACTTC
CDR3 protein: CASSGGGSSYEQYF
clone size: -
D gene: TRBD2
J gene: TRBJ2-7
V gene: TRBV28

CDR3 DNA: TGTGCCAGCAGCTTGACTAGCGGGCGCACAGATACGCAGTATTTT
CDR3 protein: CASSLTSGRTDTQYF
clone size: few
D gene: TRBD2
J gene: TRBJ2-3
V gene: TRBV9

CDR3 DNA: TGCGCCAGCAGCTTGGCCGGGGGAGAGACCCAGTACTTC
CDR3 protein: CASSLAGGETQYF
clone size: few
D gene: -
J gene: TRBJ2-5
V gene: TRBV5-1

CDR3 DNA: TGTGCCAGCAGTTCCGGACAGGCCCAAATATACAATGAGCAGTTCTTC
CDR3 protein: CASSSGQAQIYNEQFF
clone size: -
D gene: TRBD1
J gene: TRBJ2-1
V gene: TRBV25-1

CDR3 DNA: TGCGCCAGCAGCTTGGCTTTGGAGCGCAGGGGGGATACGCAGTATTTT
CDR3 protein: CASSLALERRGDTQYF
clone size: -
D gene: TRBD1
J gene: TRBJ2-3
V gene: TRBV5-1

CDR3 DNA: TGTGCCAGCAGCCAACTAGCTAGCTCCTACAATGAGCAGTTCTTC
CDR3 protein: CASSQLASSYNEQFF
clone size: -
D gene: -
J gene: TRBJ2-1
V gene: TRBV6-6

CDR3 DNA: TGCGCCAGCAGCTTGATAAGCTCCGGGACAGGGTCCTACGAGCAGTACTTC
CDR3 protein: CASSLISSGTGSYEQYF
clone size: -
D gene: TRBD1
J gene: TRBJ2-7
V gene: TRBV5-1

CDR3 DNA: TGTGCCAGCAGTTTCAGGACAGGTCGCGCAACAGATACGCAGTATTTT
CDR3 protein: CASSFRTGRATDTQYF
clone size: -
D gene: TRBD1
J gene: TRBJ2-3
V gene: TRBV27

CDR3 DNA: TGTTCCAGCAGCCCCTGGGGCAAGACCCAGTACTTC
CDR3 protein: CSSSPWGKTQYF
clone size: -
D gene: -
J gene: TRBJ2-5
V gene: TRBV7-9

CDR3 DNA: TGTGCCAGCAGCTTAGATAACTGGCAGGACGAGCAGTACTTC
CDR3 protein: CASSLDNWQDEQYF
clone size: -
D gene: -
J gene: TRBJ2-7
V gene: TRBV11-2

CDR3 DNA: TGTGCCAGCAGCAACGACAGCTACGAGCAGTACTTC
CDR3 protein: CASSNDSYEQYF
clone size: once
D gene: -
J gene: TRBJ2-7
V gene: TRBV7-9

CDR3 DNA: TGTGCCAGCAGCTTCGCGGGAGGACGGAACAATGAGCAGTTCTTC
CDR3 protein: CASSFAGGRNNEQFF
clone size: -
D gene: TRBD2
J gene: TRBJ2-1
V gene: TRBV11-2

CDR3 DNA: TGCGCCAGCAGCCCGGGGGGAATAGCGGGAGGGGCCTACAATGAGCAGTTCTTC
CDR3 protein: CASSPGGIAGGAYNEQFF
clone size: -
D gene: TRBD2
J gene: TRBJ2-1
V gene: TRBV5-1

CDR3 DNA: TGTGCCAGCAGTTTATCGATCCGCGGGAGCCTCAACGAGCAGTACTTC
CDR3 protein: CASSLSIRGSLNEQYF
clone size: -
D gene: TRBD2
J gene: TRBJ2-7
V gene: TRBV27

CDR3 DNA: TGTGCCAGCAGCAGGGAGATGAACACTGAAGCTTTCTTT
CDR3 protein: CASSREMNTEAFF
clone size: few
D gene: -
J gene: TRBJ1-1
V gene: TRBV7-9

CDR3 DNA: TGTGCCAGCTCACAGGGACAGGATTCAAGCTCCTACGAGCAGTACTTC
CDR3 protein: CASSQGQDSSSYEQYF
clone size: -
D gene: TRBD1
J gene: TRBJ2-7
V gene: TRBV18

CDR3 DNA: TGTGCCAGCAGCTTGACGTTGGGACAGGGAACTGGAAACACCATATATTTT
CDR3 protein: CASSLTLGQGTGNTIYF
clone size: -
D gene: TRBD1
J gene: TRBJ1-3
V gene: TRBV11-2

CDR3 DNA: TGTGCCATCGGGTCGCGGGGTGACACCGGGGAGCTGTTTTTT
CDR3 protein: CAIGSRGDTGELFF
clone size: -
D gene: -
J gene: TRBJ2-2
V gene: TRBV10-3

CDR3 DNA: TGTGCCAGCAGCTTCATAGGTTGGGGCAGTGCGAACACTGAAGCTTTCTTT
CDR3 protein: CASSFIGWGSANTEAFF
clone size: -
D gene: -
J gene: TRBJ1-1
V gene: TRBV9

CDR3 DNA: TGTGCCAGCAGCTTAGGGGCGGGGGGAAATGAGCAGTTCTTC
CDR3 protein: CASSLGAGGNEQFF
clone size: -
D gene: TRBD2
J gene: TRBJ2-1
V gene: TRBV11-3

CDR3 DNA: TGTGCCATCAGTGAGTCGAAAACAGGGGATCGAGAGACCCAGTACTTC
CDR3 protein: CAISESKTGDRETQYF
clone size: -
D gene: TRBD1
J gene: TRBJ2-5
V gene: TRBV10-3

CDR3 DNA: TGTGCCAGCAGCCGGTACGGGGGAGGTAATGAAAAACTGTTTTTT
CDR3 protein: CASSRYGGGNEKLFF
clone size: -
D gene: -
J gene: TRBJ1-4
V gene: TRBV11-2

CDR3 DNA: TGTGCCATCAGCCTGACTAGCGGCACAGATACGCAGTATTTT
CDR3 protein: CAISLTSGTDTQYF
clone size: -
D gene: TRBD2
J gene: TRBJ2-3
V gene: TRBV10-3

CDR3 DNA: TGCAGTGCTCCTTCTCAGCCCCAGCATTTT
CDR3 protein: CSAPSQPQHF
clone size: few
D gene: -
J gene: TRBJ1-5
V gene: TRBV20-1

CDR3 DNA: TGCAGCGTTGGACTCTGGAACACTGAAGCTTTCTTT
CDR3 protein: CSVGLWNTEAFF
clone size: -
D gene: -
J gene: TRBJ1-1
V gene: TRBV29-1